The entry that follows covers one T cell receptor (beta chain) sequence. The antigen remains unidentified. Blood cells were analyzed directly, without culture or expansion. Sequencing used immunoSEQ multiplex PCR; TCRdb keeps in-frame clones, though not all of them. The sample shows roughly 60,000 clones, around four fifths of them seen only once. The entry originates in a study of neoadjuvant anti-PD-1 for oral cavity cancer. Study background: Before surgery, most patients got three to four biweekly 3 mg/kg nivolumab doses. Around day 43, patients without progression received a fourth nivolumab dose before surgery. Overall study results and limits: Higher pretreatment blood Treg/Th17 ratios correlated with higher pretreatment blood and lower post-treatment tumor TCRbeta clonality.

The CDR3 spans 16 residues. The junction had 9 bases not matched to a gene; V was cut back by 3 bases and J by 3 bases. The germline CDR1 and CDR2 sequences are SGHNT and YYREEE (reference sequence). The chain links TRBV5-4 to TRBJ2-1, with 7 bases fitting TRBD1. The specimen was PBMCs, collected before nivolumab (anti-PD-1) treatment. The TCR sequence derives from a person between 40 and 79 years old with oral cavity squamous cell carcinoma. The CDR3 loop is CASSSPGQQNYNEQFF. CDR3 nucleotide sequence: TGTGCCAGCAGCTCCCCGGGACAGCAAAACTACAATGAGCAGTTCTTC.